One sample yielded the 3 T cell receptor beta chains listed below, sequenced in a study of T cell responses to AZD1222 COVID-19 vaccine. Measured with immunoSEQ multiplex PCR; TCRdb has only the in-frame clones, and not every one. This table has 150,000 to 180,000 clones, roughly nine tenths appearing once. Here the sequenced sample was peripheral blood, taken on day 0 of MenACWY control vaccination. Receptor source: an adult in good health.

The V call is TRBV7-2, the J call TRBJ2-1; 10 bases agree with TRBD2. Germline-derived CDR1 and CDR2 are SGHTA and FQGNSA. V dropped 1 base and J dropped 4; count of bases not matched to a gene: 4. The CDR3 is made up of 16 amino acids. The CDR3 loop reads CASSLVGTSEYNEQFF. The CDR3, as DNA: TGTGCCAGCAGCTTAGTAGGGACTAGCGAGTACAATGAGCAGTTCTTC.

In this sample, this clone turned up once. The rearrangement uses TRBV29-1 and TRBJ1-1, with D unclear. This CDR3 comprises 11 residues. CDR1 is SQVTM, CDR2 ANQGSEA, per germline. The V gene lost 6 bases and the J gene lost 4 bases, with 9 bases spanning the gap. DNA of the CDR3: TGCAGCGTGGGCAGTCCCACTGAAGCTTTCTTT. Translated, it gives CSVGSPTEAFF.

This chain uses TRBV29-1 with TRBJ1-2; D possibly corresponds to TRBD1 (6 bases). The CDR3 runs 13 residues. Trimming took 6 bases from V and 5 from J, leaving 16 bases between them. CDR1 is SQVTM and CDR2 is ANQGSEA in the germline V gene. CDR3 DNA sequence: TGCAGCGTCCGGGACACAAGCACTTATGGCTACACCTTC. Its translation is CSVRDTSTYGYTF.